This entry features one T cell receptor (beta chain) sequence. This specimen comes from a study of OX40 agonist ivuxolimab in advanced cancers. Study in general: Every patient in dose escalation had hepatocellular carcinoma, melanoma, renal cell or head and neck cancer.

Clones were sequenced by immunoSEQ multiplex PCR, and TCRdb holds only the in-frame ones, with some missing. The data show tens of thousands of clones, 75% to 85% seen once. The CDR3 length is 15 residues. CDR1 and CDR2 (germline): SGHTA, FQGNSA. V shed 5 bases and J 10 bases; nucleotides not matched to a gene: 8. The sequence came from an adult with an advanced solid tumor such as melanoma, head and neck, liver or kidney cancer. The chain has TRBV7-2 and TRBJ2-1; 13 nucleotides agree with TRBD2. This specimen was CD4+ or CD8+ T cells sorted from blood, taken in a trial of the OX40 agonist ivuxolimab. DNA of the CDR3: TGTGCCAGCAGCCGGCCGGGACTAGCGGGATGGGAGCAGTTCTTC. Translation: CASSRPGLAGWEQFF. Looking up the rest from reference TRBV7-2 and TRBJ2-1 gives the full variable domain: GAGVSQSPSNKVTEKGKDVELRCDPISGHTALYWYRQSLGQGLEFLIYFQGNSAPDKSGLPSDRFSAERTGGSVSTLTIQRTQQEDSAVYLCASSRPGLAGWEQFFGPGTRLTVL.